A selection of T cell receptor beta chains follows, all from one sample in a study of shared clonotypes between healthy human individuals. The data were produced by immunoSEQ multiplex PCR, yet TCRdb's version contains in-frame clones alone and is incomplete. The repertoire consists of over a million clones, with around 97% occurring once and the leading ten covering roughly 1.1%. The sequenced material came from naive CD4+ T cells sorted from blood. These receptors were collected from a man aged 25 to 40 in good health. Both conserved end residues are part of each CDR3. Each record gives: V gene, CDR3 protein.

TRBV19,CASTRGAGPQHF
TRBV6-1,CASSETSGRGETQYF
TRBV18,CASSPYGSGRKSYEQYF
TRBV4-1,CASSHPSGRESSYNEQFF
TRBV7-2,CASSWTGTGGYNEQFF
TRBV7-3,CASSPGPANTGELFF
TRBV7-6,CASSRDRTRDTQYF
TRBV15,CATSNIRTSGSDRYSYNEQFF
TRBV7-8,CASSLQTGISYQPQHF
TRBV7-8,CASSLRSTQYF
TRBV7-6,CASSLLLSGRNTGELFF
TRBV18,CASSLQQTYEQYF
TRBV5-1,CASSPSSSGSLIRAKNIQYF
TRBV19,CASSPVGGTSYEQYF
TRBV9,CASSVGAAYEQYF
TRBV6-1,CASSAPFVMLKNIQYF
TRBV27,CASSLLAARGPQHF
TRBV27,CASSLSYTGELFF
TRBV10-2,CASSDVWSGRTEAFF
TRBV18,CASSPPEAGARQYGYTF
TRBV5-4,CASSIMTEDNEQFF
TRBV27,CASSHRVGDTQYF